The T cell receptor (beta chain) under discussion was sequenced for a study of cytomegalovirus exposure and HLA in healthy donors. Germline V lookup: CDR1 LNHNV, CDR2 YYDKDF (reference sequence). The CDR3 sequence is 11 residues long. The PCR contained 60 Vbeta and 13 Jbeta primers. The repertoire was sequenced with immunoSEQ multiplex PCR; TCRdb's copy has only in-frame clones and lacks some. The table includes some 80,000 clones, roughly 79% detected once. As to this clone: The antigen remains unidentified. The junction departs from germline at one end; a sequencing error may be responsible.

Findings and caveats of the study: Later genetic work tied a missense DCLRE1C variant to beta-chain V and J trimming.

Sequencing was carried out using PBMCs. The chain carries TRBV15 and TRBJ2-1; D gene ambiguous. The receptor comes from a man aged 35-49 years in good health and CMV-seronegative. The CDR3, as DNA: TGTGCCACCAGCAGGTACAATGGGCAGTTCTTC. Translated, it gives CATSRYNGQFF.